This TCR beta chain was captured in a study of blood T cell repertoires in COVID-19. The CDR3 runs 15 residues. V gave up 3 bases and J gave up 2 bases, with 8 bases separating them. The germline V gene encodes CDR1 SGHTA and CDR2 FQGNSA. TCRdb's table, derived via immunoSEQ multiplex PCR, lists solely in-frame clones and lacks some. The sample includes 200,000 or so clones, 86% of them seen just once. The chain couples TRBV7-2 to TRBJ2-6, with D possibly TRBD2 on 6 matching bases. Sequenced sample: peripheral blood. The sequence derives from a woman in her forties or fifties with acute or convalescent COVID-19. In nucleotides, the CDR3 is TGTGCCAGCAGCTTGGGGACTGCTGGGGCCAACGTCCTGACTTTC. Translating it yields CASSLGTAGANVLTF.